The rows below give T cell receptor beta chains drawn from one sample of a study of blood T cells in healthy people across ages. TCRdb re-called the 5' RACE reads with MiXCR, one entry per CDR3 protein. The table lists approximately 1.5 million distinct CDR3 sequences, about 31% of them singletons. Sequences were obtained from blood. The receptors stem from a woman under 40 in good health. Both conserved end residues are part of each CDR3. A D gene is named only where the DNA matches it firmly. For some rows the clone size is stated as once, few or many, or as a class when expanded; others skip it.

j_call | d_call | clone_size | v_call | cdr3_length | cdr3_aa | cdr3_nt
TRBJ1-6 | - | few | TRBV25-1 | 13 | CASLKSYNSPLHF | TGTGCCAGCCTGAAATCGTATAATTCACCCCTCCACTTT
TRBJ2-1 | - | few | TRBV9 | 12 | CASSEVSDEQFF | TGTGCCAGCAGCGAGGTATCGGATGAGCAGTTCTTC
TRBJ2-7 | - | - | TRBV7-8 | 15 | CASSLVPLSSYEQYF | TGTGCCAGCAGCTTAGTGCCCCTAAGCTCCTACGAGCAGTACTTC
TRBJ2-7 | - | many | TRBV3-1 | 16 | CASSQAPPGGSYEQYF | TGTGCCAGCAGCCAAGCCCCCCCAGGAGGGTCCTACGAGCAGTACTTC
TRBJ1-1 | TRBD1 | many | TRBV19 | 16 | CASSLSGQASNTEAFF | TGTGCCAGTAGCCTCAGCGGACAGGCCTCGAACACTGAAGCTTTCTTT
TRBJ2-5 | - | - | TRBV21-1 | 17 | CASSTKKLLAGEETQYF | TGTGCCAGCAGCACCAAAAAACTCTTAGCGGGAGAGGAGACCCAGTACTTC
TRBJ2-5 | TRBD1 | - | TRBV9 | 15 | CASSVTTGIQETQYF | TGTGCCAGCAGCGTAACGACAGGGATCCAAGAGACCCAGTACTTC
TRBJ2-3 | TRBD1 | few | TRBV6-7 | 15 | CASSYRGQGVDTQYF | TGTGCCAGCAGTTACCGTGGACAGGGGGTAGATACGCAGTATTTT
TRBJ1-1 | - | few | TRBV5-4 | 13 | CASRPTGVTEAFF | TGTGCCAGCAGGCCAACGGGGGTGACTGAAGCTTTCTTT
TRBJ2-7 | - | few | TRBV18 | 16 | CASSTTDGLDGYEQYF | TGTGCCAGCTCAACCACCGATGGCCTAGATGGCTACGAGCAGTACTTC